A selection of T cell receptor beta chains follows, all from one sample in a study of blood T cell repertoires in COVID-19. Generated by immunoSEQ multiplex PCR, the TCRdb table keeps only in-frame clones and is missing some. The sample consists of 210,000 or so clones, 65% to 90% of them appearing once. The sample was peripheral blood. These TCRs come from a man aged 45-60 years with COVID-19, enrolled during active disease. CDR3s include the opening cysteine and the closing phenylalanine or tryptophan. Size is stated for part of the rows, as once, few or many counts, or as a class when the clone is expanded.

V: TRBV3-1/TRBV3-2; size: once; J: TRBJ1-5; CDR3: CASSLGTANQPQHF
V: TRBV2; size: .; J: TRBJ2-5; CDR3: CASSVDRVQETQYF
V: TRBV7-3; size: .; J: TRBJ2-3; CDR3: CASSSAGGGDTQYF
V: TRBV27; size: .; J: TRBJ2-1; CDR3: CASSFASGGFYNEQFF
V: TRBV6-2/TRBV6-3; size: .; J: TRBJ1-1; CDR3: CASSYQQVREAFF
V: TRBV3-1/TRBV3-2; size: .; J: TRBJ2-7; CDR3: CASSQVPEAASYEQYF
V: TRBV11-2; size: .; J: TRBJ1-1; CDR3: CASSSSDRNTEAFF
V: TRBV9; size: .; J: TRBJ2-2; CDR3: CASSVPPGELFF
V: TRBV19; size: .; J: TRBJ2-3; CDR3: CASSSDRATDTQYF
V: TRBV18; size: once; J: TRBJ2-1; CDR3: CASSPFAAGPNEQFF
V: TRBV5-1; size: .; J: TRBJ2-1; CDR3: CASSTWDGSYNEQFF
V: TRBV3-1/TRBV3-2; size: .; J: TRBJ2-6; CDR3: CASSATASGANVLTF
V: TRBV7-9; size: many; J: TRBJ1-6; CDR3: CATDREYNSPLHF
V: TRBV2; size: .; J: TRBJ1-4; CDR3: CASTGETNEKLFF
V: TRBV30; size: once; J: TRBJ2-7; CDR3: CAWSLQGPYEQYF
V: TRBV5-1; size: .; J: TRBJ2-2; CDR3: CASSLGSGNTGELFF
V: TRBV5-1; size: .; J: TRBJ1-1; CDR3: CASSEYGYTGGTEAFF
V: TRBV9; size: .; J: TRBJ1-4; CDR3: CASSVGGSAPPGEKLFF
V: TRBV30; size: .; J: TRBJ2-7; CDR3: CAWSVPTGTGAKQYF
V: TRBV7-2; size: once; J: TRBJ2-5; CDR3: CASSFDREETQYF
V: TRBV19; size: .; J: TRBJ1-1; CDR3: CASSKTGWNTEAFF
V: TRBV7-8; size: .; J: TRBJ2-7; CDR3: CASSLVGADYEQYF
V: TRBV6-2/TRBV6-3; size: .; J: TRBJ2-7; CDR3: CASSFLIYDRESHYEQYF
V: TRBV2; size: .; J: TRBJ2-5; CDR3: CASSSLGGGGQETQYF
V: TRBV24-1; size: .; J: TRBJ2-3; CDR3: CATSDLTSGGAGDTQYF
V: TRBV9; size: .; J: TRBJ1-2; CDR3: CASSFSPQGRYGYTF
V: TRBV9; size: .; J: TRBJ2-1; CDR3: CASSGRLAGGNYNEQFF
V: TRBV7-2; size: few; J: TRBJ2-7; CDR3: CASSRDRVYEQYF
V: TRBV2; size: .; J: TRBJ2-5; CDR3: CASSKNPRDRGKETQYF
V: TRBV7-9; size: .; J: TRBJ1-1; CDR3: CASSLLTGAGTEAFF
V: TRBV10-3; size: .; J: TRBJ1-1; CDR3: CATRTPEQGWNTEAFF
V: TRBV7-2; size: .; J: TRBJ1-5; CDR3: CASSFRGLGQPQHF
V: TRBV6-5; size: .; J: TRBJ1-2; CDR3: CASSYPGQSTLF
V: TRBV12-3/TRBV12-4; size: .; J: TRBJ1-2; CDR3: CASSPGYRGYTF
V: TRBV13; size: .; J: TRBJ2-7; CDR3: CASSLSASSYEQYF
V: TRBV15; size: .; J: TRBJ2-7; CDR3: CATSRDGGGEQYF
V: TRBV5-1; size: .; J: TRBJ2-6; CDR3: CASSYPSPGANVLTF
V: TRBV5-4; size: once; J: TRBJ1-2; CDR3: CASSPDRLGGYTF
V: TRBV9; size: .; J: TRBJ2-7; CDR3: CASSEQGDSYEQYF
V: TRBV25-1; size: .; J: TRBJ2-3; CDR3: CARDRGRLAGTTDTQYF
V: TRBV4-2; size: .; J: TRBJ2-1; CDR3: CASSQGARGAEQFF
V: TRBV3-1/TRBV3-2; size: .; J: TRBJ1-4; CDR3: CASSPNTREKLFF
V: TRBV4-2; size: .; J: TRBJ1-2; CDR3: CASSPPLTGGGYTF
V: TRBV28; size: .; J: TRBJ1-5; CDR3: CASSSRTSWGQPQHF
V: TRBV9; size: .; J: TRBJ2-3; CDR3: CASSVSTGASGGSTDTQYF
V: TRBV4-3; size: .; J: TRBJ1-5; CDR3: CASSQEYRLSNQPQHF
V: TRBV3-1/TRBV3-2; size: once; J: TRBJ2-3; CDR3: CASTGGLGLWETRTDTQYF
V: TRBV18; size: .; J: TRBJ2-5; CDR3: CASSPTFGSGGKETQYF
V: TRBV7-2; size: few; J: TRBJ2-1; CDR3: CASSSFRVQGEQFF
V: TRBV9; size: .; J: TRBJ1-1; CDR3: CASSVEHMNTEAFF
V: TRBV5-6; size: few; J: TRBJ1-2; CDR3: CASSPTEGTNYGYTF